The TCR beta chain under discussion was sequenced for a study of response to subunit inactivated influenza vaccine. Overall study results and limits: A suggestion made by the authors is that each seasonal influenza vaccination recruits few new T cells.

The germline V gene encodes CDR1 SGHAT and CDR2 FQDESV (reference sequence). The germline V and J ends were trimmed by 5 bases and 3 bases, with 20 bases remaining between them. This CDR3 comprises 18 residues. TCRdb itself ran the RT-PCR reads through MiXCR, one entry per CDR3 protein. Among roughly 700,000 distinct CDR3 sequences listed, roughly 14% were seen once. A note on this clonotype: No antigen is known for it.

The receptor comes from a man aged 45-65 years who received an inactivated influenza vaccine. The chain uses TRBV11-1 and TRBJ2-6; TRBD1 is a possible D gene (6 bases). The sequenced sample was PBMCs from blood, obtained approximately 15 days before vaccination. CDR3 region: CASSPSWGRSRGANVLTF. CDR3 nucleotides: TGTGCCAGCAGCCCCTCGTGGGGGCGCTCCCGTGGGGCCAACGTCCTGACTTTC.